This T cell receptor beta chain originates from a study of response to subunit inactivated influenza vaccine. In germline, CDR1 is SEHNR, CDR2 FQNEAQ (reference sequence). The CDR3 consists of 14 residues. Trimming removed 6 bases from V and 6 bases from J; junction bases left unmatched: 7. MiXCR was run by TCRdb on the RT-PCR reads, yielding one entry per CDR3 protein. The sample holds 500,000 to 600,000 distinct CDR3 sequences, around 15% seen once. There are a few counts of this clonotype. The receptor was derived from a middle-aged man who received an inactivated influenza vaccine. The V and J genes are TRBV7-9 and TRBJ1-4; TRBD1 agrees at 7 bases. The sample here was PBMCs from blood, taken 11 to 12 days after vaccination. CDR3 residues: CASSYTGTDEKLFF. The CDR3 DNA reads TGTGCCAGCAGTTATACCGGGACAGATGAAAAACTGTTTTTT.